This is a list of T cell receptor beta chains from one sample in a study of cytomegalovirus exposure and HLA in healthy donors. Generated by immunoSEQ multiplex PCR, the TCRdb table keeps only in-frame clones and is missing some. This sample yields 150,000 to 200,000 clones, of which 70% to 90% are seen a single time; about 2.1% belongs to the top ten. Material: PBMCs. The receptors were gathered from a woman aged 18-29 years in good health and CMV-seronegative. CDR3s include the opening cysteine and the closing phenylalanine or tryptophan. A D gene is named only where the DNA matches it firmly. The listing skips clone size in some rows; elsewhere it reads once, few, many or a size class.

length: 14; D: TRBD1; size: .; J: TRBJ2-7; V: TRBV10-2; CDR3: CASSGTGGGYEQYF; DNA: TGCGCCAGCAGTGGGACAGGGGGCGGGTACGAGCAGTACTTC
length: 15; D: TRBD1; size: once; J: TRBJ1-1; V: TRBV5-4; CDR3: CASSPVEGGRTEAFF; DNA: TGTGCCAGCAGTCCCGTAGAAGGGGGCAGGACTGAAGCTTTCTTT
length: 15; D: .; size: once; J: TRBJ1-2; V: TRBV12-5; CDR3: CASGLPGEGHYGYTF; DNA: TGTGCTAGTGGTTTGCCCGGGGAGGGACACTATGGCTACACCTTC
length: 14; D: .; size: once; J: TRBJ2-7; V: TRBV7-2; CDR3: CASGPGHQPYEQYF; DNA: TGTGCCAGCGGCCCGGGACATCAACCCTACGAGCAGTACTTC
length: 13; D: TRBD1; size: few; J: TRBJ1-1; V: TRBV5-1; CDR3: CASSLAGTVEAFF; DNA: TGCGCCAGCAGCTTGGCCGGGACAGTTGAAGCTTTCTTT
length: 13; D: .; size: .; J: TRBJ2-7; V: TRBV6-6; CDR3: CASSYAGSYEQYF; DNA: TGTGCCAGCAGTTACGCGGGCTCCTACGAGCAGTACTTC
length: 15; D: TRBD1; size: .; J: TRBJ1-6; V: TRBV5-1; CDR3: CASSLVTGDGSPLHF; DNA: TGCGCCAGCAGCTTGGTTACAGGGGATGGGTCACCCCTCCACTTT
length: 13; D: .; size: .; J: TRBJ2-1; V: TRBV21-1; CDR3: CASSNGGAAEQFF; DNA: TGTGCCAGCAGCAACGGGGGGGCGGCTGAGCAGTTCTTC
length: 15; D: TRBD1; size: once; J: TRBJ1-3; V: TRBV19; CDR3: CASSLGQASGNTIYF; DNA: TGTGCCAGTAGTCTCGGACAGGCCTCTGGAAACACCATATATTTT
length: 14; D: TRBD1; size: .; J: TRBJ2-3; V: TRBV11-1; CDR3: CASSPGQYTDTQYF; DNA: TGTGCCAGCAGTCCGGGACAGTACACAGATACGCAGTATTTT
length: 13; D: .; size: once; J: TRBJ2-1; V: TRBV5-1; CDR3: CASSLATGNEQFF; DNA: TGCGCCAGCAGCTTGGCAACAGGCAATGAGCAGTTCTTC
length: 18; D: .; size: .; J: TRBJ1-4; V: TRBV9; CDR3: CASSVAGRGRTHWEKLFF; DNA: TGTGCCAGCAGCGTAGCTGGGAGGGGGAGGACTCATTGGGAAAAACTGTTTTTT
length: 15; D: .; size: .; J: TRBJ1-4; V: TRBV9; CDR3: CASSVEAGSNGKLFF; DNA: TGTGCCAGCAGCGTAGAGGCGGGCTCAAACGGAAAACTGTTTTTT
length: 13; D: .; size: few; J: TRBJ2-3; V: TRBV29-1; CDR3: CSVTPTGPDTQYF; DNA: TGCAGCGTTACCCCGACAGGCCCAGATACGCAGTATTTT
length: 16; D: TRBD1; size: .; J: TRBJ2-1; V: TRBV18; CDR3: CASSPPWTGVGNEQFF; DNA: TGTGCCAGCTCACCACCTTGGACAGGGGTAGGCAATGAGCAGTTCTTC
length: 17; D: TRBD1; size: .; J: TRBJ2-5; V: TRBV11-1; CDR3: CASSLQPGTGTGETQYF; DNA: TGTGCCAGCAGCTTGCAACCCGGGACAGGGACCGGGGAGACCCAGTACTTC
length: 17; D: .; size: .; J: TRBJ1-5; V: TRBV28; CDR3: CASSPGGFGAGVQPQHF; DNA: TGTGCCAGCAGTCCCGGGGGCTTTGGGGCGGGGGTTCAGCCCCAGCATTTT
length: 15; D: TRBD2; size: .; J: TRBJ2-1; V: TRBV7-9; CDR3: CASSSGTTRVYEQFF; DNA: TGTGCCAGCAGCTCCGGGACTACCAGAGTGTATGAGCAGTTCTTC
length: 14; D: .; size: .; J: TRBJ1-3; V: TRBV28; CDR3: CASGAASSGNTIYF; DNA: TGTGCCAGCGGGGCAGCTTCCTCTGGAAACACCATATATTTT
length: 18; D: TRBD2; size: .; J: TRBJ2-7; V: TRBV10-3; CDR3: CAISGHQLAGELSYEQYF; DNA: TGTGCCATCAGTGGGCATCAACTGGCGGGGGAACTCTCCTACGAGCAGTACTTC
length: 13; D: .; size: .; J: TRBJ1-4; V: TRBV2; CDR3: CASRGELYEKLFF; DNA: TGTGCCAGCAGAGGAGAGCTCTATGAAAAACTGTTTTTT
length: 16; D: .; size: .; J: TRBJ1-3; V: TRBV7-9; CDR3: CATTRDRSDSGNTIYF; DNA: TGTGCCACCACGCGCGACAGAAGTGACTCTGGAAACACCATATATTTT
length: 17; D: TRBD1; size: .; J: TRBJ1-5; V: TRBV7-6; CDR3: CASTPLGRGLGNQPQHF; DNA: TGTGCCAGCACCCCCTTGGGCAGGGGGCTGGGCAATCAGCCCCAGCATTTT
length: 16; D: .; size: .; J: TRBJ1-1; V: TRBV4-1; CDR3: CASSQAPSDRATEAFF; DNA: TGCGCCAGCAGCCAAGCCCCTTCGGACAGAGCTACTGAAGCTTTCTTT
length: 15; D: TRBD1; size: once; J: TRBJ2-7; V: TRBV15; CDR3: CATSSMTGGLYEQYF; DNA: TGTGCCACCAGCAGCATGACAGGGGGTCTTTACGAGCAGTACTTC
length: 13; D: TRBD1; size: .; J: TRBJ1-2; V: TRBV5-6; CDR3: CASSLGQGAGYTF; DNA: TGTGCCAGCAGCTTGGGACAGGGGGCCGGCTACACCTTC
length: 14; D: TRBD2; size: .; J: TRBJ2-5; V: TRBV2; CDR3: CASSEARESETQYF; DNA: TGTGCCAGCAGTGAAGCGCGGGAGTCAGAGACCCAGTACTTC
length: 11; D: .; size: .; J: TRBJ1-4; V: TRBV18; CDR3: CASSPDEKLFF; DNA: TGTGCCAGCTCCCCGGATGAAAAACTGTTTTTT
length: 12; D: .; size: .; J: TRBJ2-5; V: TRBV11-2; CDR3: CASSLSRETQYF; DNA: TGTGCCAGCAGCTTGTCTCGAGAGACCCAGTACTTC
length: 15; D: .; size: once; J: TRBJ2-1; V: TRBV10-2; CDR3: CASRGLRSSYNEQFF; DNA: TGCGCCAGCAGGGGACTCCGGAGCTCCTACAATGAGCAGTTCTTC
length: 16; D: TRBD1; size: .; J: TRBJ1-1; V: TRBV7-9; CDR3: CASSLAGTGGRPEAFF; DNA: TGTGCCAGCAGCTTAGCGGGGACAGGGGGCAGGCCTGAAGCTTTCTTT
length: 15; D: TRBD1; size: once; J: TRBJ1-2; V: TRBV6-5; CDR3: CASSRGTGVYYGYTF; DNA: TGTGCCAGCAGCCGCGGGACAGGGGTTTACTATGGCTACACCTTC
length: 15; D: .; size: once; J: TRBJ2-1; V: TRBV5-1; CDR3: CASSSGGEGYNEQFF; DNA: TGCGCCAGCAGCTCTGGAGGGGAAGGCTACAATGAGCAGTTCTTC
length: 14; D: .; size: .; J: TRBJ1-5; V: TRBV7-9; CDR3: CASSLSTAISPQHF; DNA: TGTGCCAGCAGCTTATCGACAGCGATTTCGCCCCAGCATTTT
length: 14; D: .; size: .; J: TRBJ1-1; V: TRBV7-6; CDR3: CASSLVPGLGEAFF; DNA: TGTGCCAGCAGCTTAGTTCCGGGACTGGGTGAAGCTTTCTTT
length: 16; D: .; size: medium-sized; J: TRBJ1-4; V: TRBV5-6; CDR3: CASSGARALADEKLFF; DNA: TGTGCCAGCTCAGGGGCGCGGGCCCTAGCGGATGAAAAACTGTTTTTT
length: 15; D: .; size: .; J: TRBJ2-1; V: TRBV7-6; CDR3: CASSLVAGTYNEQFF; DNA: TGTGCCAGCAGCTTAGTGGCAGGTACCTACAATGAGCAGTTCTTC
length: 15; D: .; size: few; J: TRBJ1-1; V: TRBV6-1; CDR3: CASSEIEGTNTEAFF; DNA: TGTGCCAGCAGTGAAATCGAGGGGACTAACACTGAAGCTTTCTTT
length: 15; D: TRBD2; size: .; J: TRBJ2-5; V: TRBV5-1; CDR3: CASTGTSGGQETQYF; DNA: TGCGCCAGCACCGGGACTAGCGGGGGGCAGGAGACCCAGTACTTC
length: 16; D: .; size: .; J: TRBJ1-1; V: TRBV18; CDR3: CASSAQGGITNTEAFF; DNA: TGTGCCAGCTCAGCACAGGGAGGTATCACGAACACTGAAGCTTTCTTT
length: 13; D: TRBD1; size: .; J: TRBJ2-4; V: TRBV5-1; CDR3: CASSLGTENIQYF; DNA: TGCGCCAGCAGCTTAGGGACAGAAAACATTCAGTACTTC
length: 13; D: .; size: .; J: TRBJ2-1; V: TRBV11-3; CDR3: CASGVNSYNEQFF; DNA: TGTGCCAGTGGAGTCAACTCCTACAATGAGCAGTTCTTC
length: 13; D: .; size: .; J: TRBJ1-6; V: TRBV7-2; CDR3: CASSLKGDSPLHF; DNA: TGTGCCAGCAGCTTAAAAGGGGATTCACCCCTCCACTTT
length: 15; D: .; size: .; J: TRBJ2-2; V: TRBV6-5; CDR3: CASSYSNVPGGELFF; DNA: TGTGCCAGCAGTTACTCTAACGTCCCGGGCGGGGAGCTGTTTTTT
length: 14; D: .; size: .; J: TRBJ2-7; V: TRBV2; CDR3: CASSDTMKTYEQYF; DNA: TGTGCCAGCTCGGACACAATGAAGACCTACGAGCAGTACTTC
length: 15; D: .; size: .; J: TRBJ2-6; V: TRBV7-2; CDR3: CASSLEPSGANVLTF; DNA: TGTGCCAGCAGCTTAGAGCCCTCTGGGGCCAACGTCCTGACTTTC
length: 14; D: .; size: .; J: TRBJ2-2; V: TRBV7-7; CDR3: CASSPIADAGELFF; DNA: TGTGCTAGCAGCCCGATAGCGGACGCCGGGGAGCTGTTTTTT
length: 15; D: .; size: few; J: TRBJ2-1; V: TRBV7-9; CDR3: CASSLAGLDYNEQFF; DNA: TGTGCCAGCAGCTTAGCGGGGCTAGATTACAATGAGCAGTTCTTC
length: 15; D: .; size: once; J: TRBJ2-1; V: TRBV4-1; CDR3: CASSQGPSSYNEQFF; DNA: TGCGCCAGCAGCCAAGGCCCTAGCTCCTACAATGAGCAGTTCTTC
length: 12; D: .; size: few; J: TRBJ1-1; V: TRBV6-6; CDR3: CASSYQQLEAFF; DNA: TGTGCCAGCAGTTACCAACAGCTTGAAGCTTTCTTT
length: 13; D: .; size: .; J: TRBJ2-3; V: TRBV5-5; CDR3: CASSPPTGDTQYF; DNA: TGTGCCAGCTCCCCTCCAACTGGAGATACGCAGTATTTT
length: 15; D: TRBD2; size: once; J: TRBJ2-7; V: TRBV6-5; CDR3: CASSPAVSGRHEQYF; DNA: TGTGCCAGCAGTCCCGCTGTTAGCGGGAGACACGAGCAGTACTTC
length: 13; D: .; size: .; J: TRBJ2-7; V: TRBV5-6; CDR3: CASSFGGSYEQYF; DNA: TGTGCCAGCAGCTTTGGAGGGTCCTACGAGCAGTACTTC
length: 15; D: TRBD1; size: few; J: TRBJ2-7; V: TRBV28; CDR3: CASSLVGTGVRKQYF; DNA: TGTGCCAGCAGCCTCGTTGGCACAGGGGTAAGGAAGCAGTACTTC
length: 15; D: .; size: .; J: TRBJ1-6; V: TRBV7-2; CDR3: CASRLSVSYNSPLHF; DNA: TGTGCCAGCAGATTGAGTGTCTCCTATAATTCACCCCTCCACTTT
length: 15; D: TRBD2; size: .; J: TRBJ2-2; V: TRBV6-1; CDR3: CASSQREDNTGELFF; DNA: TGTGCCAGCAGTCAGCGGGAGGATAACACCGGGGAGCTGTTTTTT
length: 12; D: .; size: .; J: TRBJ1-2; V: TRBV5-6; CDR3: CASGGQFDGYTF; DNA: TGTGCCAGCGGCGGACAATTTGATGGCTACACCTTC
length: 12; D: .; size: once; J: TRBJ2-7; V: TRBV6-5; CDR3: CASSQGVGEQYF; DNA: TGTGCCAGCAGTCAAGGAGTCGGGGAGCAGTACTTC
length: 12; D: .; size: .; J: TRBJ2-3; V: TRBV5-6; CDR3: CASSPGTDTQYF; DNA: TGTGCCAGCAGCCCGGGCACAGATACGCAGTATTTT
length: 16; D: TRBD1; size: .; J: TRBJ1-1; V: TRBV5-1; CDR3: CASSFFWDRGVTEAFF; DNA: TGCGCCAGCAGCTTCTTCTGGGACAGGGGTGTCACTGAAGCTTTCTTT